The sequence of this TCR beta chain was determined in a study of T cell changes during pregnancy in multiple sclerosis. The repertoire was sequenced with immunoSEQ multiplex PCR; TCRdb's copy has only in-frame clones and lacks some. The sample holds about 77,000 clones; 75% to 90% are singletons and the top ten take 1.5% to 2%. The CDR3 extends over 16 amino acids. Trimming pared 1 base from V and 0 bases from J, leaving 13 bases between. Germline assignment: CDR1 SGHVS and CDR2 FNYEAQ. Source: peripheral blood, taken before pregnancy. The TCR originated in a female donor with multiple sclerosis, enrolled in a pregnancy study. The chain uses TRBV7-6 and TRBJ2-7; D might be TRBD1 (5 bases). The CDR3 loop is CASSLEGSGNSYEQYF. CDR3 coding DNA: TGTGCCAGCAGCTTAGAGGGGTCAGGCAACTCCTACGAGCAGTACTTC.